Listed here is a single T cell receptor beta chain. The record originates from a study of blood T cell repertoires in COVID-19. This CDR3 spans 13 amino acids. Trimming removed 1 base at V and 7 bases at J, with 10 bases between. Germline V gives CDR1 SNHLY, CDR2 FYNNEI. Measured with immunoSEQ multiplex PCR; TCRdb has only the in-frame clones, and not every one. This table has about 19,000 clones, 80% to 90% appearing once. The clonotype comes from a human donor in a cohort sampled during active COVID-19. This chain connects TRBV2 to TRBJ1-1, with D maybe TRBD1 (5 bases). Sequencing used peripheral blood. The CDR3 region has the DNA TGTGCCAGCAGTGAAGATGCCGGGGGTGAAGCTTTCTTT. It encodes CASSEDAGGEAFF.